This entry features one T cell receptor (beta chain) sequence. No antigen is known for it. Base quality data are lacking; no much larger clone is found one base away. TCRbeta CDR3 regions were amplified from genomic DNA by means of the immunoSEQ Assay, a bias-controlled multiplex PCR. The original methods were these. Nucleated cell counts per sample were estimated from amplification of reference gene primers within the assay. Sequence reads were collapsed and filtered to measure the absolute abundance of every unique TCRbeta CDR3 rearrangement. For each sample, productive Simpson clonality was calculated as the square root of Simpson's diversity index across productive rearrangements. Held by TCRdb, this immuneACCESS table contains in-frame sequences only and omits some clones. Under half of the omission traces to an unresolved V gene where checked; the cause of the rest is unknown. Clone size and the V and J calls come from that table; the DNA yielded D and trimming. The sample table contains some 450,000 clones; only one count was recorded for around 89% of them. The ten most abundant clones make up about 12% of the sample.

The source of the sample is a study of blood T cell repertoires in COVID-19 (dated by TCRdb to about 2020). Concerning the study at large: Samples from collaborators originated in the United States, Italy and Spain and spanned both the acute and convalescent phases of COVID-19. The prospective study material was composed of cDNA or gDNA derived from T cells, B-cell-depleted T cells, or PBMCs. Deeply sampled blood TCRbeta repertoires from subjects exposed to, actively infected with, or recovered from COVID-19 were included in the dataset. The repertoires were released in a freely available public database intended as a resource for research on the immune response to SARS-CoV-2. Samples were obtained from the ongoing ImmuneRACE study (first 160 participants) and from 1,200 or so subjects provided by 6 global collaborators. The sample metadata nearly always contained a de-identified subject ID, COVID-19 status, age in years and sex. Where HLA class I and class II types were available, the types were taken from metadata supplied by the sample provider, not from assay-based typing.

The germline V gene supplies CDR1 SGHTA and CDR2 FQGNSA. Relative to germline, V is missing 4 bases and J is missing 5 bases, with 2 bases of the junction outside any gene match. The CDR3 holds 13 amino acids from the cysteine to the phenylalanine. Solely the CDR3 DNA is kept, with 39 bases framed from the first base. General findings and caveats noted by the study authors: Clinical and demographic metadata were provided uncurated, with the amount varying by source and participant.

One collaborating source in Seattle enrolled patients while the patients were actively infected and followed the patients over time throughout the course of disease. The collaborating institutions used their own protocols to collect whole blood in K2EDTA tubes. For TCRbeta analysis, collaborator samples were shipped as frozen whole blood, as isolated PBMCs, or as DNA extracted from either sample type. Sequencing was done on a sample of peripheral blood. The V and J genes are TRBV7-2 and TRBJ2-1; TRBD2 agrees with 7 junctional bases. This sequence was found in a woman aged 45 to 65 with COVID-19, enrolled during active disease. CDR3 sequence: CASSSLADNEQFF. The DNA is as follows: TGTGCCAGCAGCTCTCTAGCGGACAATGAGCAGTTCTTC.